The 20 T cell receptor beta chains in this list originate from one sample, sequenced in a study of vaccination and CD4 T cells after COVID-19. Specified treatment: roughly 11-day PBMC culture with coronavirus spike peptide pools or control peptides (ViraFEST assay). The antigens for these receptors are not known. Sequenced with the Oncomine TCR Beta short-read assay was DNA taken from cultured CD4+ T cells. TCRdb processed the PCR reads anew with MiXCR; each CDR3 protein has one entry. This sample carries roughly 10,000 distinct CDR3 sequences, roughly 71% of them seen once, and the ten largest clones take under 13%. The sample comprised CD4+ T cells from blood, cultured in vitro. The receptors shown here come from a human donor who had recovered from COVID-19.

This clonotype appeared a few times. The chain links TRBV5-1 to TRBJ2-7, with a possible D match to TRBD1 (5 bases). Germline loops: CDR1 SGHRS, CDR2 YFSETQ. Trimming pared 0 bases from V and 1 base from J, leaving 8 bases between. This CDR3 region has 14 residues. DNA of the CDR3: TGCGCCAGCAGCTTGGTTGCAGGGTCCTACGAGCAGTACTTC. Translating gives CASSLVAGSYEQYF.

The V gene is TRBV7-2, the J gene TRBJ2-1; 7 bases are shared with TRBD2. The germline V gene encodes CDR1 SGHTA and CDR2 FQGNSA. The V segment lost 5 bases and the J segment 0 bases; nucleotides outside the gene matches: 4. There are 15 residues in the CDR3. DNA of the CDR3: TGTGCCAGCAGCCCCGGGGGGAGCTCCTACAATGAGCAGTTCTTC. Encoded protein: CASSPGGSSYNEQFF.

This chain uses TRBV23-1 with TRBJ2-5; D is uncertain. Being an ORF, TRBV23-1 has a function that is uncertain. This CDR3 contains 12 residues. The V and J ends lost 4 bases and 7 bases respectively, with 10 bases between them. The CDR3 nucleotides are TGCGCCAGCAGTCCGGCCTGGGGGACCCAGTACTTC. It yields the protein CASSPAWGTQYF.

The CDR3 DNA reads as TGTGCCAGCAAAAGCGAGGGAGGGTCCACCGGGGAGCTGTTTTTT. The encoded protein is CASKSEGGSTGELFF. The chain carries TRBV2 and TRBJ2-2; 7 bases line up with TRBD2. In germline, CDR1 is SNHLY, CDR2 FYNNEI. After removal of 7 bases from V and 4 bases from J, the junction contained 9 bases not matched to a gene. CDR3 length: 15 amino acids.

The chain employs TRBV4-1 and TRBJ1-2; 7 bases map to TRBD1. The V gene end was trimmed by 6 bases and the J gene end by 2 bases; junction bases not matched to a gene: 12. Germline V gives CDR1 MGHRA, CDR2 YSYEKL. This CDR3 has 16 residues. In DNA, the CDR3 is TGCGCCAGCAGGGCTAACTTCCGGGACAGAAACTATGGCTACACCTTC. Translated: CASRANFRDRNYGYTF.

The chain has TRBV7-2 and TRBJ1-2, with 7 bases lining up with TRBD1. V gave up 4 bases and J gave up 4 bases; unmatched junction bases: 3. CDR1 is SGHTA, CDR2 FQGNSA, per germline. CDR3 length equals 13 residues. The CDR3 here is CASSSDRRYGYTF. DNA for the CDR3: TGTGCCAGCAGCTCGGACAGGCGCTATGGCTACACCTTC.

CDR3 DNA: TGTGCCAGCAGCGCCGGGACTAGCGGGAAGTATGAGAGCACAGATACGCAGTATTTT. This encodes CASSAGTSGKYESTDTQYF. The chain couples TRBV9 to TRBJ2-3; 13 bases agree with TRBD2. J lost 0 bases, V lost 3 bases, and 10 bases had no gene match. The CDR3 length is 19 residues. Germline lookup yields CDR1 SGDLS and CDR2 YYNGEE.

The chain carries TRBV7-2 and TRBJ2-3, with D uncertain. CDR1 and CDR2 from the germline V gene are SGHTA and FQGNSA. Deletions cut 6 bases from V and 2 bases from J, with 15 bases between. This CDR3 contains 15 residues. The CDR3 DNA reads as TGTGCCAGCAGACTCATGGGCGGCCCCACAGATACGCAGTATTTT. It is translated as CASRLMGGPTDTQYF.

This clonotype was recorded once. The chain links TRBV29-1 to TRBJ1-2, with D maybe TRBD1 (6 bases). CDR1 is SQVTM, CDR2 ANQGSEA, per germline. The CDR3 contains 13 residues. V was trimmed by 0 bases and J by 5 bases, leaving 10 bases between them. The CDR3 loop is CSVEDPGAYGYTF. In nucleotides, the CDR3 is TGCAGCGTTGAAGATCCGGGGGCGTATGGCTACACCTTC.

V gene TRBV5-4 combines with J gene TRBJ1-3; the match to TRBD1 covers 9 bases. J lost 0 bases, V lost 5 bases, and 6 bases had no gene match. There are 16 residues in the CDR3. Germline V gene sequence: CDR1 SGHNT, CDR2 YYREEE (reference sequence). As DNA, the CDR3 is TGTGCCAGCAGTCCTCCGGGACAGGGCTCTGGAAACACCATATATTTT. Protein: CASSPPGQGSGNTIYF.

This clonotype was recorded a few times. The chain combines TRBV24-1 with TRBJ2-2; weak D call: TRBD1 (6 bases). The V gene lost 9 bases and the J gene lost 1 base, with 11 bases spanning the gap. The V gene's germline CDR1 is KGHDR and CDR2 SFDVKD. CDR3 length: 14 residues. In DNA, the CDR3 is TGTGCCACCGGGGACACCTTGAACACCGGGGAGCTGTTTTTT. Translating gives CATGDTLNTGELFF.

The rearrangement uses TRBV2 and TRBJ2-7; 7 positions agree with TRBD1. This CDR3 comprises 14 residues. Trimming removed 4 bases from V and 4 bases from J; junction bases left unmatched: 7. Germline V gene lookup returns CDR1 SNHLY and CDR2 FYNNEI. The CDR3 DNA follows: TGTGCCAGCAGTGCCCTGACAGGGCTGTACGAGCAGTACTTC. Protein product: CASSALTGLYEQYF.

The V and J genes are TRBV20-1 and TRBJ2-2; 9 positions match TRBD1. Trimming cost V 6 bases and J 3 bases; bases outside gene matches: 8. The CDR3 is 15 amino acids. CDR1 DFQATT and CDR2 SNEGSKA come from the germline V gene (reference sequence). The CDR3 here is CSAIVGQGYTGELFF. For the CDR3, the DNA is TGCAGTGCCATCGTGGGACAGGGTTACACCGGGGAGCTGTTTTTT.

This rearrangement joins TRBV20-1 to TRBJ2-3, with D uncertain. Between the trimmed V and J ends, which lost 3 bases and 1 base, there was a span of 11 bases. CDR3 length: 14 residues. Germline CDR1 and CDR2: DFQATT and SNEGSKA (reference sequence). CDR3 amino acids: CSASGVPGTDTQYF. CDR3 nucleotides: TGCAGTGCTAGTGGAGTCCCGGGCACAGATACGCAGTATTTT.

CDR3 residues: CASRTGGSYEQYF. DNA for the CDR3: TGTGCCAGCAGGACAGGGGGTTCCTACGAGCAGTACTTC. The chain is built from TRBV2 and TRBJ2-7, with 9 bases lining up with TRBD1. CDR3 length: 13 amino acids. Germline loops: CDR1 SNHLY, CDR2 FYNNEI. Trimming cost V 6 bases and J 1 base; bases outside gene matches: 1. Drawing the rest from reference TRBV2 and TRBJ2-7, the complete variable domain is EPEVTQTPSHQVTQMGQEVILRCVPISNHLYFYWYRQILGQKVEFLVSFYNNEISEKSEIFDDQFSVERPDGSNFTLKIRSTKLEDSAMYFCASRTGGSYEQYFGPGTRLTVT.

Here the CDR3 reads CASSLTGGGPNGYTF. CDR3 DNA sequence: TGTGCCAGCAGTCTCACAGGGGGAGGTCCGAATGGCTACACCTTC. V and J are TRBV6-1 and TRBJ1-2; TRBD1 matches 8 bases. The CDR3 runs to 15 residues. Per germline, CDR1 MNHNS and CDR2 SASEGT. Trimming took 5 bases from V and 6 from J; bases not matched to a gene: 11.

The rearrangement joins TRBV20-1 to TRBJ1-1; D is perhaps TRBD1 (5 bases). Germline CDR1 DFQATT, CDR2 SNEGSKA (reference sequence). The CDR3 contains 14 residues. Trimming took off 5 bases at V and 5 bases at J, with 18 bases between the two ends. Here the CDR3 DNA reads TGCAGTGCTTGGGCTCGGACGGGGCTTACTGAAGCTTTCTTT. Protein sequence: CSAWARTGLTEAFF.

Details on this clonotype: A junction boundary mismatches the germline segment, possibly from a read error. This chain connects TRBV7-2 to TRBJ2-1; the match to TRBD2 covers 10 bases. Germline lookup yields CDR1 SGHTA and CDR2 FQGNSA. This CDR3 region has 17 residues. The CDR3: CASSLAPLAGAGNEQLF. CDR3 DNA: TGTGCCAGCAGCTTAGCGCCCCTAGCGGGAGCGGGCAATGAGCAGCTCTTC.

To note about this clonotype: The junction departs from germline at one end; a sequencing error may be responsible. The chain is built from TRBV6-1 and TRBJ2-3; TRBD2 matches at 15 bases. This CDR3 spans 17 amino acids. Germline values: CDR1 MNHNS, CDR2 SASEGT. The CDR3 nucleotides are TGTGCCAGCAGCGAAGGGACTAGCGGGGGGCTCACAGATACGCAGTATTTT. Residues: CASSEGTSGGLTDTQYF.

The chain uses TRBV2 and TRBJ2-5; 9 bases match TRBD1. The CDR3 is made up of 16 amino acids. CDR1 is SNHLY and CDR2 is FYNNEI in the germline V gene. Trimming at V came to 6 bases and at J to 5 bases, leaving 13 bases not matched to a gene. CDR3 in amino acids: CASRLGTGMSQETQYF. In nucleotides, the CDR3 is TGTGCCAGCAGACTTGGGACAGGGATGAGTCAGGAGACCCAGTACTTC.